This TCR beta chain was found in a study of Ad26.COV2.S vaccination and SARS-CoV-2 variants (dated by TCRdb to about 2021). Background for the entire study: Donors in the vaccine arm were drawn from COV1001, a phase I-IIa trial of Ad26.COV2.S in healthy adults that was multicentre, randomized, double-blind and placebo-controlled. The specificity and breadth of SARS-CoV-2-reactive T cell receptors after Ad26.COV2.S vaccination were assessed by TCRbeta repertoire sequencing. Blinding of investigators to trial group allocation was maintained during experiments and outcome assessment. Trial participants were randomized into five groups of five, in which low-dose or high-dose Ad26.COV2.S was given once or twice, or placebo was given on both occasions. Ad26.COV2.S was administered intramuscularly at a dose of 5x10^10 or 1x10^11 viral particles, either as one shot or as two shots given 56 days apart. A total of around 32 samples were included in the TCR-sequenced set, comprising 19 Ad26.COV2.S vaccine recipients, 5 placebo recipients and 8 SARS-CoV-2 convalescent individuals.

The immunoSEQ Assay was the method used to sequence TCRbeta CDR3 regions. After extraction, genomic DNA underwent amplification by bias-controlled multiplex PCR, followed by high-throughput sequencing. Processing in the source paper ran as follows. Collapsing and filtering of sequences were performed to quantify the absolute abundance of each unique TCRbeta CDR3 region. Usable DNA was measured by amplifying reference genes present in all nucleated cells, and TCRbeta template counts were normalized to that usable DNA to estimate T cell fraction. Repertoire TCRs were annotated as SARS-CoV-2-specific when V gene, CDR3 amino acid sequence and J gene were exactly matched to a known reactive TCR set. MIRA supplied the reference SARS-CoV-2 TCR set, which was filtered for enrichment in COVID-19-positive ImmuneCODE repertoires so that public or cross-reactive TCRs were removed. Based on the MIRA antigens, annotated TCRs were further analysed at the level of specific ORF or position within ORF. Depth was the summed frequency of annotated unique rearrangements, while breadth was defined as annotated unique rearrangements over total unique productive rearrangements. Two-sided Wilcoxon rank-sum tests were used to compare TCR breadth between groups. Drawn from immuneACCESS, this table holds only the in-frame rearrangements with V and J called that TCRdb kept. Clones are partly lost; checked studies trace under half to an unresolved V gene and leave the rest unexplained. V, J and clone size derive from that table, while D and trimming were established from the DNA sequence. In all, the sample holds around 250,000 clones, and 80% to 90% of those were seen once. The ten largest clones take up over 2.5% of the sample.

The treatment or condition label for this specimen denotes: roughly 20 received Ad26.COV2.S at low or high dose, single or two shots; a few received placebo; per-sample allocation not given. Repertoires of vaccine and placebo recipients were sequenced from samples taken on day 63 after the first injection. Cohort 1b enrolled some 25 adults aged 18-55 years at a single site in Boston, USA, between 29 July and 7 August 2020. Ad26.COV2.S was a replication-incompetent adenovirus type 26 vector expressing a prefusion-stabilized SARS-CoV-2 spike protein from the original Wuhan strain. Concerning this clone: Its antigen specificity is not known. No base quality information exists; no much larger clone differs at one position.

General findings and caveats noted by the study authors: The study was not powered for comparison of responses between vaccine doses or regimens. The authors noted that total T cell responses may have been underestimated by the TCR breadth and depth analyses. Spike-specific TCR breadth was higher in Ad26.COV2.S recipients than in placebo recipients (P = 0.0014). After vaccination, substantial breadth of spike-specific CD8+ and CD4+ T cell responses was reported. Vaccine and placebo recipients had similar non-spike TCR breadth, a finding consistent with the vaccine containing only spike.

The junction carries 8 bases between V and J, which are trimmed by 3 bases and 5 bases respectively. The CDR1 and CDR2 encoded by the germline V gene (reference sequence) are SEHNR and FQNEAQ. Taken from cysteine to phenylalanine, the CDR3 has 13 residues. Here the CDR3 DNA is all that survives: 39 bases in frame from base 1. This clonotype was sampled from a person aged 18-65 years who received the Ad26.COV2.S COVID-19 vaccine or a placebo. The chain is encoded by TRBV7-9 joined to TRBJ2-1; there is no confident call for the D gene. This specimen consisted of peripheral blood, obtained in a trial of Ad26.COV2.S vaccine versus placebo. The CDR3 in this case is CASSFLGDNEQFF. The base sequence is TGTGCCAGCAGCTTTTTAGGAGACAATGAGCAGTTCTTC.